This note documents a single TCR beta chain sequence. Antigen unknown. The assay was immunoSEQ multiplex PCR, and TCRdb's table has in-frame clones only and misses some. The sample includes over 75,000 clones, about nine tenths of them seen just once. Germline V gene lookup returns CDR1 LGHDT and CDR2 YNNKEL (reference sequence). This CDR3 region has 14 residues. Between the trimmed V and J ends, which lost 6 bases and 0 bases, there was a span of 8 bases. These data belong to a study of T cell responses to AZD1222 COVID-19 vaccine. Points from the study as a whole: Vaccine-associated CD4 TCRs ranged over spike, dominating at 160-218 and 743-854.

The sequenced sample was peripheral blood, obtained on day 0 of AZD1222 vaccination. The TCR sequence derives from an adult in good health. This chain joins TRBV3-1 (or the pseudogene TRBV3-2) and TRBJ2-2; D unresolved. CDR3: CASSPPSNTGELFF. Written as DNA, the CDR3 is TGTGCCAGCAGTCCACCCTCGAACACCGGGGAGCTGTTTTTT.